This T cell receptor (beta chain) came from a study of PD-1 blockade in classical Hodgkin lymphoma. Whole-study findings and limits: The CD4+ diversity rise by C4D1 was clearest in complete responders.

The time point is: cycle 4 day 1 (C4D1), after more than 5 weeks of nivolumab. In every patient, relapse followed autologous stem cell transplantation, while exposure to brentuximab vedotin differed. The assay was immunoSEQ multiplex PCR, and TCRdb's table has in-frame clones only and misses some. This table has more than 15,000 clones, 80% to 90% appearing once. The sample holds one count of this clone. As yet, its antigen is unknown. Trimming left V 3 bases short and J 6 bases short, with 17 bases between. Germline CDR1 reads MRHNA; CDR2 reads SNTAGT. This CDR3 is built from 16 residues. This chain links TRBV6-4 with TRBJ2-2; no firm D call. The clonotype was recovered from a human donor with classical Hodgkin lymphoma. This material consisted of peripheral blood mononuclear cells (PBMCs), taken before the fourth cycle of nivolumab. The CDR3 DNA is TGTGCCAGCAGTGAAAATCCCACCATTATCGCCGGGGAGCTGTTTTTT. The encoded protein is CASSENPTIIAGELFF.